The present entry profiles one TCR beta chain with its context. Its cognate antigen is unknown. This entry is derived from a study of T-cell memory formation after mild COVID-19. Study-wide findings and caveats: A balance of CD4 and CD8 characterized clones contracting day 15 to 85, whereas later expanders leaned CD4+.

Amplification by 5'RACE using constant-segment primers produced TCR alpha and TCR beta cDNA libraries that carried sample barcodes and UMIs. TCRdb passed the 5' RACE reads through MiXCR, listing each CDR3 protein once. Seen here are about 350,000 distinct CDR3 sequences, roughly an eighth observed once, and the top ten hold 22%. Germline CDR1 is SGHRS and CDR2 is YFSETQ. The V end lost 2 bases, the J end lost 5 bases, and 13 bases lay between the germline ends. The CDR3 contains 14 residues. The origin of this receptor is a man aged 18 to 29 who had mild COVID-19 (a few samples of this study predate the infection). Cell type and time point are not known. The sequenced sample was PBMCs or a T cell subset sorted from them (not recorded which). This sequence joins TRBV5-1 and TRBJ2-5; the D gene is possibly TRBD2 (6 bases). The CDR3 nucleotides are TGCGCCAGCAGCTTCCTGGAGGGCGATGAGACCCAGTACTTC. Amino acids: CASSFLEGDETQYF.